Following are 16 T cell receptor beta chains from one sample sequenced in a study of blood T cell repertoires in COVID-19. Assay used: immunoSEQ multiplex PCR; TCRdb lists only in-frame clones, some missing. The repertoire includes under 150,000 clones, about 86% of them detected once, and 8% to 9.5% sits in the top ten. The material sequenced was peripheral blood. The receptors originated from a woman aged 55-69 years with active or convalescent COVID-19.

The rearrangement links TRBV9 to TRBJ2-1; 8 nucleotides line up with TRBD2. The CDR3 is made up of 17 amino acids. The trim removed 0 bases at V and 4 bases at J, leaving 9 bases unmatched. From germline, CDR1 is SGDLS and CDR2 YYNGEE. In DNA, the CDR3 is TGTGCCAGCAGCGTAGCGCCTAGCGGGCGGCAGTACAATGAGCAGTTCTTC. Translation gives CASSVAPSGRQYNEQFF.

V is TRBV28 and J is TRBJ1-4; TRBD1 agrees at 10 bases. V was clipped by 8 bases and J by 4 bases; unmatched bases: 4. The CDR3 totals 14 residues. Per the germline V gene, CDR1 is MDHEN and CDR2 is SYDVKM. DNA for the CDR3: TGTGCCAGCGGGACAGGGGCCGATAATGAAAAACTGTTTTTT. This sequence encodes CASGTGADNEKLFF.

The chain has TRBV27 and TRBJ2-2, with 7 bases lining up with TRBD2. The junction had 10 bases not matched to a gene; V was cut back by 0 bases and J by 0 bases. CDR3 size: 19 residues. Germline CDR1 reads MNHEY; CDR2 reads SMNVEV (reference sequence). CDR3 bases: TGTGCCAGCAGTTTATCCGAGGGCCAAGCGGGAACGAACACCGGGGAGCTGTTTTTT. It yields the protein CASSLSEGQAGTNTGELFF.

The table lists this clone with a few counts. The rearrangement joins TRBV15 to TRBJ1-6; D gene uncertain. The CDR3 has 13 amino acids. V was cut by 0 bases and J by 10 bases, with 7 bases left in between. The germline V gene has CDR1 LNHNV and CDR2 YYDKDF (reference sequence). This CDR3 is CATSRDRGSPLHF. The CDR3 nucleotides are TGTGCCACCAGCAGAGATCGAGGATCACCCCTCCACTTT.

The chain couples TRBV5-8 to TRBJ1-5; 10 nucleotides align to TRBD1. The CDR3 totals 15 residues. Unmatched junction bases numbered 6, after V lost 5 bases and J lost 4 bases. CDR1 is SGHTS, CDR2 YDEGEE, per germline. The CDR3 DNA reads as TGTGCCAGCAGATTGACAGGGGGCGGGAATCAGCCCCAGCATTTT. Protein sequence: CASRLTGGGNQPQHF.

The chain combines TRBV11-2 with TRBJ2-3; maybe TRBD1 (6 bases). The CDR3 sequence is 16 residues long. Between the trimmed V and J ends, which lost 5 bases and 1 base, there was a span of 16 bases. Germline-derived CDR1 and CDR2 are SGHAT and FQNNGV. The CDR3 nucleotides read TGTGCCAGCAGCCGAAGGGGCAGGGGCGGCACAGATACGCAGTATTTT. Protein: CASSRRGRGGTDTQYF.

This clone was detected a few times. This chain uses TRBV7-3 with TRBJ2-1; D might be TRBD2 (6 bases). The CDR3 loop spans 15 amino acids. Trimming cost V 1 base and J 1 base, with 8 bases left between them. Germline lookup yields CDR1 SGHTA and CDR2 FQGTGA. The CDR3 DNA follows: TGTGCCAGCAGCTTAAACGCGGGATCCTACAATGAGCAGTTCTTC. It yields the protein CASSLNAGSYNEQFF.

Only one count was recorded for this clone. V usage is TRBV6-5 and J usage is TRBJ2-2; D is perhaps TRBD1 (6 bases). CDR1 is MNHEY, CDR2 SVGAGI, per germline. V lost 4 bases and J lost 6, with 9 bases in between. The CDR3 totals 13 residues. DNA for the CDR3: TGTGCCAGCAGTTTAAGGGGGTCCGGGGAGCTGTTTTTT. Encoded protein: CASSLRGSGELFF.

The V gene is TRBV2, the J gene TRBJ1-1; D gene ambiguous. Deletions cut 6 bases from V and 6 bases from J, with 14 bases between. CDR3 length equals 13 residues. Germline values: CDR1 SNHLY, CDR2 FYNNEI. DNA for the CDR3: TGTGCCAGCAGCCTAGGTCAATCCCCTGAAGCTTTCTTT. Translated, it gives CASSLGQSPEAFF.

The chain combines TRBV19 with TRBJ2-1; a possible D gene is TRBD2 (5 bases). CDR3 length equals 16 residues. CDR1 and CDR2 (germline): LNHDA, SQIVND (reference sequence). The V gene lost 7 bases and the J gene lost 2 bases, with 18 bases spanning the gap. CDR3 amino acids: CASTKEGGFPYNEQFF. The DNA of the CDR3 is TGTGCCAGTACCAAAGAAGGCGGGTTCCCCTACAATGAGCAGTTCTTC.

This chain links TRBV18 with TRBJ1-1, with TRBD1 as a possible D gene (6 bases). Germline-derived CDR1 and CDR2 are KGHSH and LQKENI. The germline V and J ends were trimmed by 5 bases and 4 bases, with 20 bases remaining between them. The CDR3 length is 16 residues. CDR3 protein: CASSYRSQQGFTEAFF. The CDR3 DNA reads as TGTGCCAGCTCATACAGAAGTCAACAGGGCTTCACTGAAGCTTTCTTT. The whole variable domain, remainder taken from reference TRBV18 and TRBJ1-1, is NAGVMQNPRHLVRRRGQEARLRCSPMKGHSHVYWYRQLPEEGLKFMVYLQKENIIDESGMPKERFSAEFPKEGPSILRIQQVVRGDSAAYFCASSYRSQQGFTEAFFGQGTRLTVV.

This clone was seen a single time. The V call is TRBV3-1 (or the pseudogene TRBV3-2), the J call TRBJ2-1, with 11 bases identical to TRBD2. J was trimmed by 8 bases and V by 1 base; bases with no gene match: 13. Germline V lookup: CDR1 LGHDT, CDR2 YNNKEL (reference sequence). CDR3 length equals 18 residues. CDR3 sequence: CASSQGLAGFNWYDEQFF. Written as DNA, the CDR3 is TGTGCCAGCAGCCAAGGACTAGCGGGGTTTAACTGGTACGATGAGCAGTTCTTC.

V and J are TRBV18 and TRBJ1-1; D possibly corresponds to TRBD1 (6 bases). In germline, CDR1 is KGHSH, CDR2 LQKENI. Trimming stripped 3 bases from V and 8 bases from J, with 10 bases between. The CDR3 loop spans 12 amino acids. The CDR3: CASSPGGPEAFF. CDR3 in DNA: TGTGCCAGCTCACCTGGGGGCCCGGAAGCTTTCTTT.

The chain combines TRBV6-5 with TRBJ2-2; 9 bases align to TRBD1. This CDR3 is 15 amino acids long. The germline CDR1 and CDR2 sequences are MNHEY and SVGAGI. The ends lost 11 bases at V and 0 bases at J; junction bases unmatched: 7. CDR3 nucleotide sequence: TGTGCCGGCCTTACAGGGGGCTCGAACACCGGGGAGCTGTTTTTT. Residues: CAGLTGGSNTGELFF.

The CDR3 reads CASSLGVSPQLETQYF. The CDR3 DNA is TGCGCCAGCAGCTTGGGCGTTAGCCCCCAGCTCGAGACCCAGTACTTC. This sequence joins TRBV5-1 and TRBJ2-5; D is unresolved. Germline V gives CDR1 SGHRS, CDR2 YFSETQ. V was cut by 0 bases and J by 5 bases, with 17 bases left in between. The CDR3 contains 16 residues.

Turning to this clone: The junction departs from the called germline gene at one end, perhaps through a read error. The chain couples TRBV2 to TRBJ2-2, with 7 bases aligning to TRBD1. The CDR3 is 13 residues long. Per the germline V gene, CDR1 is SNHLY and CDR2 is FYNNEI. The CDR3 region has the DNA TGTGCCTCCCAGGGGGAGAACACCGGGGAGCTGCTTTTT. This codes for CASQGENTGELLF.